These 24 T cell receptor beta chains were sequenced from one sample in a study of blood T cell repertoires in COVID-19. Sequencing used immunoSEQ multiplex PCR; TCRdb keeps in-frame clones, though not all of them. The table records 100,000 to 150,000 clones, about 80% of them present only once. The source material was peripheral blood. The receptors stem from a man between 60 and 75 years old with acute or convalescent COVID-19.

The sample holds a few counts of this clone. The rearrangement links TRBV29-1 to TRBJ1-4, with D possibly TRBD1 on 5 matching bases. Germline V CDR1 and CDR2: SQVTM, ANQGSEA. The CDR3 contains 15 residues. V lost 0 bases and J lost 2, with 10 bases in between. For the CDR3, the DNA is TGCAGCGTTGAAGATGGGGGGTATACTAATGAAAAACTGTTTTTT. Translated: CSVEDGGYTNEKLFF. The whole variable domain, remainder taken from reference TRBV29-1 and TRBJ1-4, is SAVISQKPSRDICQRGTSLTIQCQVDSQVTMMFWYRQQPGQSLTLIATANQGSEATYESGFVIDKFPISRPNLTFSTLTVSNMSPEDSSIYLCSVEDGGYTNEKLFFGSGTQLSVL.

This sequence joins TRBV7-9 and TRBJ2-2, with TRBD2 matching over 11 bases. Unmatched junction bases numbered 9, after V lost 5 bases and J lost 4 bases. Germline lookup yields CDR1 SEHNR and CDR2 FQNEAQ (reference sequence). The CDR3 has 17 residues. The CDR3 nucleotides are TGTGCCAGCAGCCGGACTAGCGGGTCACTTGGCACCGGGGAGCTGTTTTTT. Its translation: CASSRTSGSLGTGELFF.

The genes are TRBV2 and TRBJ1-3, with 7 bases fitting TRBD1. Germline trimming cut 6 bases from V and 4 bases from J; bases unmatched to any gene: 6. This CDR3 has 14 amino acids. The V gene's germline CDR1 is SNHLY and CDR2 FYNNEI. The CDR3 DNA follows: TGTGCCAGCAGACCGACAGGGCGAGGAAACACCATATATTTT. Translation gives CASRPTGRGNTIYF. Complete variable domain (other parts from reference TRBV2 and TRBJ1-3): EPEVTQTPSHQVTQMGQEVILRCVPISNHLYFYWYRQILGQKVEFLVSFYNNEISEKSEIFDDQFSVERPDGSNFTLKIRSTKLEDSAMYFCASRPTGRGNTIYFGEGSWLTVV.

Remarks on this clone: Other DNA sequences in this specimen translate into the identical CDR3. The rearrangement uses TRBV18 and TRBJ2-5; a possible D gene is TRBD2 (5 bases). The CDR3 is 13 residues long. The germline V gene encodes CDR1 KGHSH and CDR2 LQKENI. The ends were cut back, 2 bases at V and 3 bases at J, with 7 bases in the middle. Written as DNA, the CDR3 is TGTGCCAGCTCACCATCGGGGAAAGAGACCCAGTACTTC. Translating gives CASSPSGKETQYF.

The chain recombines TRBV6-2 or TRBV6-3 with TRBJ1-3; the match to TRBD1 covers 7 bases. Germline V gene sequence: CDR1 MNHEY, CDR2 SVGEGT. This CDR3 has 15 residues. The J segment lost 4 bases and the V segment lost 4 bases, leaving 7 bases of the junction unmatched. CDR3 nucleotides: TGTGCCAGCAGTTCGCCGACAGGGCACGGAAACACCATATATTTT. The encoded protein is CASSSPTGHGNTIYF.

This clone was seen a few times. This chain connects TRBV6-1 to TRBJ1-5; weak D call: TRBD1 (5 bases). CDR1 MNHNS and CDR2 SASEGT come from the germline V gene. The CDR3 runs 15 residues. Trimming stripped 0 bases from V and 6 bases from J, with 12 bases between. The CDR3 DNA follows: TGTGCCAGCAGTGAAGCGCTGTTCGGGGGTCAGCCCCAGCATTTT. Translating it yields CASSEALFGGQPQHF.

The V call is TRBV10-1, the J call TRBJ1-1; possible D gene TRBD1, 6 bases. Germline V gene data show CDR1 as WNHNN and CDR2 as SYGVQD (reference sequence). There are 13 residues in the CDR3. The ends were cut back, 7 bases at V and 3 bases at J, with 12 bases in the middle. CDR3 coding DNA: TGCGCCAGCAAACAGGGAATCGACACTGAAGCTTTCTTT. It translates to CASKQGIDTEAFF.

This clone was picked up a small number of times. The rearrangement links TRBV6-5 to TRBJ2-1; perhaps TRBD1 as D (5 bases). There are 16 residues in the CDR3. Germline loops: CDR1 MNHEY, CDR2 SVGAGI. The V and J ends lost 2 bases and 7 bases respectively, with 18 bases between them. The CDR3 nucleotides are TGTGCCAGCAGTTACGGGGCAGGGAAAGTTAGGAATGAGCAGTTCTTC. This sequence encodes CASSYGAGKVRNEQFF.

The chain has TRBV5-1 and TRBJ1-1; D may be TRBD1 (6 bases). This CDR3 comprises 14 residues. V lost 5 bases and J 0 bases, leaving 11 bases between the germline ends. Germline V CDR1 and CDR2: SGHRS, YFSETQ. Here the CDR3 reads CASRGTTMNTEAFF. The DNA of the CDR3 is TGCGCCAGCAGGGGGACAACTATGAACACTGAAGCTTTCTTT.

The CDR3 sequence is CASSAAGGSFWGPYNEQFF. The CDR3 DNA reads TGTGCCAGCAGCGCCGCTGGCGGGAGTTTTTGGGGGCCCTACAATGAGCAGTTCTTC. The chain uses TRBV7-2 and TRBJ2-1; a possible D gene is TRBD2 (7 bases). CDR1 and CDR2 from the germline V gene are SGHTA and FQGNSA. This CDR3 spans 19 amino acids. V lost 5 bases and J lost 2, with 25 bases in between.

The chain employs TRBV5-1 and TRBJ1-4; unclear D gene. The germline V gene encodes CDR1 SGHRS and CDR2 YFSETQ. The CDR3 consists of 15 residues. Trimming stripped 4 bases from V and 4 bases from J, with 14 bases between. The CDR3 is CASSPVGTVNEKLFF. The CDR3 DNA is TGCGCCAGCAGCCCGGTGGGCACCGTTAATGAAAAACTGTTTTTT.

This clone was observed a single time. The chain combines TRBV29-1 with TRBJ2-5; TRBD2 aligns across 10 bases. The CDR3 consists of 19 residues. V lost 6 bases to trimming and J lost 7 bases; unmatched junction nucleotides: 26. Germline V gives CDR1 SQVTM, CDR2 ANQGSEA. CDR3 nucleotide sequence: TGCAGCGTCACCTTACCTAGCGGGAGTCGGGTAGACCTAAGTGGGACCCAGTACTTC. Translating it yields CSVTLPSGSRVDLSGTQYF.

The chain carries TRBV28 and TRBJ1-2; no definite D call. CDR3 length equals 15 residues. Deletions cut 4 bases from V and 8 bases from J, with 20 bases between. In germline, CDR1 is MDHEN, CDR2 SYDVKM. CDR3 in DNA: TGTGCCAGCAGTTCCTATGAATCCCCACTGCGCGGCTACACCTTC. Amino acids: CASSSYESPLRGYTF.

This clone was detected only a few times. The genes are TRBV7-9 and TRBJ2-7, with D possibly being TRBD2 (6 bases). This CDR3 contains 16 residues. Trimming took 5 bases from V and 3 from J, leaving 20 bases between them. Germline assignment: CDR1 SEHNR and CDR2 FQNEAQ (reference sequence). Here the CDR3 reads CASSARQPSAGYEQYF. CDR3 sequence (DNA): TGTGCCAGCAGCGCCAGACAGCCCTCAGCGGGCTACGAGCAGTACTTC.

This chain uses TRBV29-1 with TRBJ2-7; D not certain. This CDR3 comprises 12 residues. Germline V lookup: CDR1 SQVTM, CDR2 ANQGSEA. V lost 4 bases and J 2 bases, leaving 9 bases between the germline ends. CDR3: CSVGAGPYEQYF. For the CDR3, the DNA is TGCAGCGTTGGGGCAGGCCCCTACGAGCAGTACTTC.

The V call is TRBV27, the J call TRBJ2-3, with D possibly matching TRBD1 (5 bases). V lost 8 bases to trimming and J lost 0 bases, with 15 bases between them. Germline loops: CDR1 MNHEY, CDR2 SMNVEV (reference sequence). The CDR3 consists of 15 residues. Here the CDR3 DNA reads TGTGCCAGCGGCGGAGCAGGGCTTAGCACAGATACGCAGTATTTT. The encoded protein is CASGGAGLSTDTQYF.

The CDR3, as DNA: TGTGCCAGCAGAAGAGGCGGGAGTCAAAACAATGAGCAGTTCTTC. It is translated as CASRRGGSQNNEQFF. J is TRBJ2-1 and V is TRBV2, with TRBD2 identical over 7 bases. V lost 6 bases, J lost 5 bases, and 10 bases stayed unmatched. Germline CDR1 SNHLY, CDR2 FYNNEI. The CDR3 runs to 15 residues.

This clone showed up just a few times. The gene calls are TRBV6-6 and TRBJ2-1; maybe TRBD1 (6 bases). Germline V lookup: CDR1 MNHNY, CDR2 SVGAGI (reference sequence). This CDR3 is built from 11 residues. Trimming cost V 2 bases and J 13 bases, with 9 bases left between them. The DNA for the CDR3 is TGTGCCAGCAGTTACGGCAGGGGACAGTTCTTC. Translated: CASSYGRGQFF.

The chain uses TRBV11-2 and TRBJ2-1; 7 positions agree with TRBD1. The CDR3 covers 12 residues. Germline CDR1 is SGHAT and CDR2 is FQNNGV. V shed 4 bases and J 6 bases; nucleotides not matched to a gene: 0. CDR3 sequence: CASSSGGNEQFF. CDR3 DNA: TGTGCCAGCAGCTCAGGGGGCAATGAGCAGTTCTTC.

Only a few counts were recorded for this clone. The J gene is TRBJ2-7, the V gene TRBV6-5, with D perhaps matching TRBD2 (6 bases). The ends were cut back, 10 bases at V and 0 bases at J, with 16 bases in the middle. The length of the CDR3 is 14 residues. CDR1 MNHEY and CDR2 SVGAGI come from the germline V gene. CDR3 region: CANRSGLSSYEQYF. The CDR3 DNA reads TGTGCCAACCGTAGCGGTCTTAGCTCCTACGAGCAGTACTTC.

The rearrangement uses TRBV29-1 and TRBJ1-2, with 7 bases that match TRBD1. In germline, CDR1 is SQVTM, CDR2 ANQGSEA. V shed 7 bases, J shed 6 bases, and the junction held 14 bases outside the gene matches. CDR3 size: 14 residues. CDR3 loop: CSGVGGGARDGYTF. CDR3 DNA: TGCAGCGGCGTCGGAGGGGGCGCGCGGGATGGCTACACCTTC.

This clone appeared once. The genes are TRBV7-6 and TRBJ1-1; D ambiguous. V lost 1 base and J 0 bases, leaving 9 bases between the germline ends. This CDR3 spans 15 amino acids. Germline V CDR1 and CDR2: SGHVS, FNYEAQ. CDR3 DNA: TGTGCCAGCAGCTTAGACGAAGCTATGAACACTGAAGCTTTCTTT. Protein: CASSLDEAMNTEAFF.

The CDR3 loop is CASSVLRELSGNTIYF. Here the CDR3 DNA reads TGTGCCAGCAGCGTACTACGGGAACTCTCTGGAAACACCATATATTTT. The V call is TRBV3-1 (or the pseudogene TRBV3-2), the J call TRBJ1-3, with D uncertain. The CDR3 loop spans 16 amino acids. CDR1 LGHDT and CDR2 YNNKEL come from the germline V gene (reference sequence). V dropped 5 bases and J dropped 0 bases, with 14 bases sitting between them.

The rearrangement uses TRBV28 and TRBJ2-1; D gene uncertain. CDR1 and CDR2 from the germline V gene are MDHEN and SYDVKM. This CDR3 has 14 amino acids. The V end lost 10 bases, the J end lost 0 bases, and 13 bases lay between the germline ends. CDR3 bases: TGTGCCACGTTAACAGAAAGCTCCTACAATGAGCAGTTCTTC. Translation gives CATLTESSYNEQFF.